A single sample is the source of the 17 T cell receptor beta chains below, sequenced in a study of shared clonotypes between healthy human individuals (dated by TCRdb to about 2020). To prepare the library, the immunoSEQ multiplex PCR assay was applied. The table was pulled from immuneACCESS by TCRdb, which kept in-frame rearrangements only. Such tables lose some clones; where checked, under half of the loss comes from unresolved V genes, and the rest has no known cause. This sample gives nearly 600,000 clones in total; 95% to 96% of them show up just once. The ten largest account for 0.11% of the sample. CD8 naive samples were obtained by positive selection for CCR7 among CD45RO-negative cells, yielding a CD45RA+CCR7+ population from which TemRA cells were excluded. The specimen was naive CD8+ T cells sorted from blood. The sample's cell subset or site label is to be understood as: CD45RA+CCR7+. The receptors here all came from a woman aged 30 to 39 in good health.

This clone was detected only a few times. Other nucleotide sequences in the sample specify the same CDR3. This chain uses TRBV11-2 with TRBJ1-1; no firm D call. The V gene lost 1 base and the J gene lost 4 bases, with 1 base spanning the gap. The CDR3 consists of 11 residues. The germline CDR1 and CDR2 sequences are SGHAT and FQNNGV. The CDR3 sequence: CASSLGTEAFF. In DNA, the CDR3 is TGTGCCAGCAGCTTAGGCACTGAAGCTTTCTTT. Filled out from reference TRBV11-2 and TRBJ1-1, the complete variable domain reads EAGVAQSPRYKIIEKRQSVAFWCNPISGHATLYWYQQILGQGPKLLIQFQNNGVVDDSQLPKDRFSAERLKGVDSTLKIQPAKLEDSAVYLCASSLGTEAFFGQGTRLTVV.

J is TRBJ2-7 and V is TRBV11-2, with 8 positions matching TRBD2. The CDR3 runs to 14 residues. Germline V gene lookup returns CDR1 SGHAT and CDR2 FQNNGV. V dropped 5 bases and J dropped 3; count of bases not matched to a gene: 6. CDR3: CASSPGGDNYEQYF. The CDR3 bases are TGTGCCAGCAGCCCGGGGGGGGACAACTACGAGCAGTACTTC.

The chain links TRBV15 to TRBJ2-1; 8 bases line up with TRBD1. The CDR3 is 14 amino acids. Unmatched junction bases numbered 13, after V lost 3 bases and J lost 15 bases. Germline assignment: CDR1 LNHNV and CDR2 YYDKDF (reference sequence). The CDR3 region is CATSRRGQDPSLFF. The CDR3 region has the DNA TGTGCCACCAGCAGGAGGGGACAGGATCCTTCTTTGTTCTTC.

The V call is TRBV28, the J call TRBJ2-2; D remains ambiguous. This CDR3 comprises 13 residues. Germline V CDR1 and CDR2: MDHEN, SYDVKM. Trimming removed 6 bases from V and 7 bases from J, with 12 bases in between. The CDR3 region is CASSRYSNGELFF. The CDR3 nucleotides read TGTGCCAGCAGCCGATATTCGAACGGGGAGCTGTTTTTT.

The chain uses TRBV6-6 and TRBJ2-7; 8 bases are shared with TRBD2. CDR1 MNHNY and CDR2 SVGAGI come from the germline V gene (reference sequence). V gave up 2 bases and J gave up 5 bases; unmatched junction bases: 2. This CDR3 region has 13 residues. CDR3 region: CASSYGRGDEQYF. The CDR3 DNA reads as TGTGCCAGCAGTTACGGGCGGGGGGACGAGCAGTACTTC.

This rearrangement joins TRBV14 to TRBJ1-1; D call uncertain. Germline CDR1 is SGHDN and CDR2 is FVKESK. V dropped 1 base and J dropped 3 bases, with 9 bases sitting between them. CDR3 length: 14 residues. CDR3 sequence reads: CASSQAGDYTEAFF. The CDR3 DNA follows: TGTGCCAGCAGCCAAGCTGGGGATTACACTGAAGCTTTCTTT.

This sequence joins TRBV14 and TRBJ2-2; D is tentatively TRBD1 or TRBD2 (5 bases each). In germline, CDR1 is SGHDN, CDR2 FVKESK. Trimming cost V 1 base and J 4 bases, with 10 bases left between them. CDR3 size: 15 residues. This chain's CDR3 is CASSQGRESTGELFF. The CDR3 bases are TGTGCCAGCAGCCAAGGCAGGGAGAGCACCGGGGAGCTGTTTTTT.

The CDR3 DNA sequence: TGTGCCAGCAGCTTGTCGCCGGGGGCGGAGGAGCAGTACTTC. Encoded protein: CASSLSPGAEEQYF. The chain recombines TRBV11-2 with TRBJ2-5; either TRBD1 or TRBD2 may fit D (6 bases each). This CDR3 has 14 amino acids. CDR1 and CDR2 from the germline V gene are SGHAT and FQNNGV. V was pared by 3 bases and J by 11 bases, with 19 bases between.

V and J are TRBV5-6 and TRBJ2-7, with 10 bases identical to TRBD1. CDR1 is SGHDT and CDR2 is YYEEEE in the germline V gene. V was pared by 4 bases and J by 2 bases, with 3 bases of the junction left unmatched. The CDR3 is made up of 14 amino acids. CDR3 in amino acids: CASSGDRGPYEQYF. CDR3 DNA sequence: TGTGCCAGCAGCGGCGACAGGGGGCCCTACGAGCAGTACTTC.

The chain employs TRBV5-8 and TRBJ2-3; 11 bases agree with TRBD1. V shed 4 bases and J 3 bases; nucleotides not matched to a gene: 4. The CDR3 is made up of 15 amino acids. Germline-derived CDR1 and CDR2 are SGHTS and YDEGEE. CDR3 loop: CASSKGTGGTDTQYF. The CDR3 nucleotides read TGTGCCAGCAGCAAAGGGACAGGGGGAACAGATACGCAGTATTTT.

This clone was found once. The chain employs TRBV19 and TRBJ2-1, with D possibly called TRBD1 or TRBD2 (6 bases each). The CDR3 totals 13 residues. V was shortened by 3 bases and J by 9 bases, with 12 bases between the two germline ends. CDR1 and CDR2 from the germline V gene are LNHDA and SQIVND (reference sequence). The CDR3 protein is CASSISGAGEQFF. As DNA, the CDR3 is TGTGCCAGTAGTATTTCGGGGGCGGGTGAGCAGTTCTTC.

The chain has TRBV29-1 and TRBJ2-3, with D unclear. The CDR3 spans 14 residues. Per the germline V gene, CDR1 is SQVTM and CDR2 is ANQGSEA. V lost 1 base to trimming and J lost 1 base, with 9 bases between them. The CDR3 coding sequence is TGCAGCGTTGAAGTAGGGTTCGGCACAGATACGCAGTATTTT. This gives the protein CSVEVGFGTDTQYF.

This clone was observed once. In DNA form, the CDR3 reads TGCGCCAGCAGCACTGCCGGGACAGGGTTGGTGACCCAGTACTTC. It is translated as CASSTAGTGLVTQYF. The chain carries TRBV5-1 and TRBJ2-5; 9 positions agree with TRBD1. The junction had 11 bases not matched to a gene; V was cut back by 4 bases and J by 7 bases. Germline lookup yields CDR1 SGHRS and CDR2 YFSETQ. The CDR3 spans 15 residues. Full variable domain (missing parts from reference TRBV5-1 and TRBJ2-5): KAGVTQTPRYLIKTRGQQVTLSCSPISGHRSVSWYQQTPGQGLQFLFEYFSETQRNKGNFPGRFSGRQFSNSRSEMNVSTLELGDSALYLCASSTAGTGLVTQYFGPGTRLLVL.

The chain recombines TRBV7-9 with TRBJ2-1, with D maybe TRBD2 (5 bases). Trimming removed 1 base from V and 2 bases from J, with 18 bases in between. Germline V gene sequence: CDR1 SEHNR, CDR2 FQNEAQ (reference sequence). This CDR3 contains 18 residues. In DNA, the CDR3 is TGTGCCAGCAGCTTAGAGTCGGGGAGAGGGCCTACCTACAATGAGCAGTTCTTC. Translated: CASSLESGRGPTYNEQFF.

The CDR3 protein is CASSALSGRDTEAFF. The CDR3 coding sequence is TGTGCCAGTAGTGCCCTTTCTGGTAGGGACACTGAAGCTTTCTTT. The rearrangement links TRBV19 to TRBJ1-1, with D hard to call. V lost 5 bases and J 3 bases, leaving 16 bases between the germline ends. Germline V lookup: CDR1 LNHDA, CDR2 SQIVND (reference sequence). The length of the CDR3 is 15 residues.

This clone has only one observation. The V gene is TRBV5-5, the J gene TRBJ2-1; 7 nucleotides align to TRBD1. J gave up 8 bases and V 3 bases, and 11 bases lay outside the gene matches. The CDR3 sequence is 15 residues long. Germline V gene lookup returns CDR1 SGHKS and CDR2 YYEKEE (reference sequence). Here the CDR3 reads CASSSKDRVWDEQFF. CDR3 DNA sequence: TGTGCCAGCAGCTCCAAAGACAGGGTATGGGATGAGCAGTTCTTC.

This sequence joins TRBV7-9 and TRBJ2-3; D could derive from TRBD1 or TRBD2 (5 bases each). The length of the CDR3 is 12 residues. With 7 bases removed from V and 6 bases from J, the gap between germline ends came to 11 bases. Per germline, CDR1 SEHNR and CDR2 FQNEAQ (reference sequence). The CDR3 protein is CASTWGGDTQYF. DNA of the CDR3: TGTGCCAGCACATGGGGCGGGGATACGCAGTATTTT.